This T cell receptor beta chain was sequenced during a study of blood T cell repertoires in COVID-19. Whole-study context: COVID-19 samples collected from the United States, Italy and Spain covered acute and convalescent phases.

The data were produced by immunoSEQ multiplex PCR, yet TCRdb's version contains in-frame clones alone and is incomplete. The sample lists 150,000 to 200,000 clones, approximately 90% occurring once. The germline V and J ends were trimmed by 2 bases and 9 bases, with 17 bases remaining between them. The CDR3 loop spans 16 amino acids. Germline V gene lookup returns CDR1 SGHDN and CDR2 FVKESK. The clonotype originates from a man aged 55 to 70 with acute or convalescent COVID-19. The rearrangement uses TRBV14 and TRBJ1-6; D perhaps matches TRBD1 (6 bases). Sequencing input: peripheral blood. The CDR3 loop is CASSQKMGARGSPLHF. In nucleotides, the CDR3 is TGTGCCAGCAGCCAAAAAATGGGGGCACGGGGTTCACCCCTCCACTTT.